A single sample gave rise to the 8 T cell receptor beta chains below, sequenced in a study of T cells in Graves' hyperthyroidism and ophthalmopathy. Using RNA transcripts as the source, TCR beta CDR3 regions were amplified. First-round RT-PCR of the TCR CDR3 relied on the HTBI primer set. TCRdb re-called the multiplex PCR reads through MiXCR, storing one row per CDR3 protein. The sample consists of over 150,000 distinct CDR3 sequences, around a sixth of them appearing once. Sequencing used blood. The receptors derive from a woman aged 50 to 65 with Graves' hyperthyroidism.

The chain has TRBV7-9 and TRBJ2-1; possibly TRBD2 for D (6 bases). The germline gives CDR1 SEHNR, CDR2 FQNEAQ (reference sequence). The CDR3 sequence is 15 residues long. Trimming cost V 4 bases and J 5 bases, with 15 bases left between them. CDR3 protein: CASSWRGNSNNEQFF. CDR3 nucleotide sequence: TGTGCCAGCAGCTGGCGCGGGAACTCGAACAATGAGCAGTTCTTC.

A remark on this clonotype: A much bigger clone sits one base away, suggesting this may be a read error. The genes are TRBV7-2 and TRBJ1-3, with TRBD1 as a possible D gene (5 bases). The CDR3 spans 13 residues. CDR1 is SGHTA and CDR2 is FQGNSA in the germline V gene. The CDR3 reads CASNLGQGDTIYF. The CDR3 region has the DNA TGTGCCAGCAACTTAGGGCAGGGAGACACCATATATTTT.

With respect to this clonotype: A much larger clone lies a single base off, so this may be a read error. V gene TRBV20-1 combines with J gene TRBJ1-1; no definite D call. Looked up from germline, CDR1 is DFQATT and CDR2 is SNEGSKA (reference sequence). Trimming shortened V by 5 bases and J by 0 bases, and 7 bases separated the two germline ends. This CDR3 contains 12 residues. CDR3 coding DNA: TGCAGTGCTGTGGATTTGAACACTGAAGCTTTCTTT. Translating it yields CSAVDLNTEAFF.

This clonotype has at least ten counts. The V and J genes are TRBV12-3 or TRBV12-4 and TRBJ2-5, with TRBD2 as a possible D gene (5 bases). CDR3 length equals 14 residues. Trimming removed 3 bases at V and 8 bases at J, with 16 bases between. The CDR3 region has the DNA TGTGCCAGCAGTTTTGTCGGCGGCAGCGGAACCCAGTACTTC. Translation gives CASSFVGGSGTQYF.

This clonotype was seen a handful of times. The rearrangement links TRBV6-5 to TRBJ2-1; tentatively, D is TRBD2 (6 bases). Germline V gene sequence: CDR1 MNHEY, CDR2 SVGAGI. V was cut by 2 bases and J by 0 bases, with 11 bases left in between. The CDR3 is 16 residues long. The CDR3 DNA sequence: TGTGCCAGCAGTTACGAGGGAGCGGGCTCCTACAATGAGCAGTTCTTC. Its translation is CASSYEGAGSYNEQFF.

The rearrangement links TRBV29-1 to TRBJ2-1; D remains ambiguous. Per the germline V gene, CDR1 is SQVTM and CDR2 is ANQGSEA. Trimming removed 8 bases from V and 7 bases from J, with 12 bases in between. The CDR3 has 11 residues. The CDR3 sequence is CSLKWGNEQFF. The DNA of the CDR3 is TGCAGCTTAAAGTGGGGAAATGAGCAGTTCTTC.

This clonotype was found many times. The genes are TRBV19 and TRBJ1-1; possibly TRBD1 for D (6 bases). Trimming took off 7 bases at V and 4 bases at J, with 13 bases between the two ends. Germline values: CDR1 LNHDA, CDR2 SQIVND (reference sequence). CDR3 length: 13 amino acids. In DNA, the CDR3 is TGTGCCAGTAAGAACAGGGAAGGCACTGAAGCTTTCTTT. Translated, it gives CASKNREGTEAFF.

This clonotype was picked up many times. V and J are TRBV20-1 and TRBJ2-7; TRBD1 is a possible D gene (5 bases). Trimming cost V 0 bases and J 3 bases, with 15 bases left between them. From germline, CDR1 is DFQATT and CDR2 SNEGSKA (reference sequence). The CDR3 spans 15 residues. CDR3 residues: CSARDPTEHHYEQYF. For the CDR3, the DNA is TGCAGTGCTAGAGACCCGACAGAGCACCACTACGAGCAGTACTTC.